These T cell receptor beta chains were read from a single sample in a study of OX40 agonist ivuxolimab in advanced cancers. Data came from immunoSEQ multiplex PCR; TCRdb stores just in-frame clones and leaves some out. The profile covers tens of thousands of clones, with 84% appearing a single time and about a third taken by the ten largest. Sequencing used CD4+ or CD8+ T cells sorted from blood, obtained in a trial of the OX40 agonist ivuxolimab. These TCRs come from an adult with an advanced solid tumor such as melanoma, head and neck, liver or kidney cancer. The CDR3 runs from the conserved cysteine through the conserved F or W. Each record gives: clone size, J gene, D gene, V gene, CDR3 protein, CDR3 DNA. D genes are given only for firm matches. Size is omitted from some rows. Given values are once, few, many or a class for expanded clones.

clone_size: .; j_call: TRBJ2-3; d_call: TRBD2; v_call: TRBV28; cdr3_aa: CASSLGSTSVTDTQYF; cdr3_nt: TGTGCCAGCAGCCTTGGGTCTACTAGCGTCACAGATACGCAGTATTTT
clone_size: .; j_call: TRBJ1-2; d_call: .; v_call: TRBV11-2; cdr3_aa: CASSLAQGWNYGYTF; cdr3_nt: TGTGCCAGCAGCTTAGCGCAGGGTTGGAACTATGGCTACACCTTC
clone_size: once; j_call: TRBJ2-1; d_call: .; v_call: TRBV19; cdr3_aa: CASGVRSVGEQFF; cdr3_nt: TGTGCCAGCGGGGTCAGGTCAGTAGGGGAGCAGTTCTTC
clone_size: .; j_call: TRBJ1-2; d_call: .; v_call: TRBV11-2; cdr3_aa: CASSAGTFGYTF; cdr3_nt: TGTGCCAGCAGCGCCGGAACGTTTGGCTACACCTTC
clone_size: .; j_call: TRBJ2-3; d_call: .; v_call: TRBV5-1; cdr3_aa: CASSLGGTDTQYF; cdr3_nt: TGCGCCAGCAGCTTGGGCGGCACAGATACGCAGTATTTT
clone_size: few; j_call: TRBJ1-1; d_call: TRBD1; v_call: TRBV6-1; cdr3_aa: CASRDRSNTEAFF; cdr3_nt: TGTGCCAGCAGGGACAGGTCCAACACTGAAGCTTTCTTT
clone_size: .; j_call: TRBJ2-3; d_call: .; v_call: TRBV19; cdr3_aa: CASSISTDTQYF; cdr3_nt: TGTGCCAGTAGTATCAGCACAGATACGCAGTATTTT
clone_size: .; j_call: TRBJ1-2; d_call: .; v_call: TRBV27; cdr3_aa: CASRPGDGALGGGYTF; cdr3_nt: TGTGCCAGCAGACCCGGGGACGGAGCCCTTGGTGGTGGCTACACCTTC
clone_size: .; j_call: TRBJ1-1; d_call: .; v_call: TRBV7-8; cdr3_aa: CASSLDQGNEAFF; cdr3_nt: TGTGCCAGCAGCTTAGATCAGGGTAACGAAGCTTTCTTT
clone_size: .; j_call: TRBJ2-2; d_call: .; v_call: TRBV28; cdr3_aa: CASSFSVGTYMGLFF; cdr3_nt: TGTGCCAGCAGTTTCTCCGTAGGGACGTACATGGGGCTGTTTTTT
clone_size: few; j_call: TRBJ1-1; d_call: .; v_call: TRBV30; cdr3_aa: CAWSDWDREAFF; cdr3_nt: TGTGCCTGGAGCGACTGGGATCGCGAAGCTTTCTTT
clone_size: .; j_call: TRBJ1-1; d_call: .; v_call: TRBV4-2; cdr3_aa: CASSQDLKLNTEAFF; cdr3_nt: TGTGCCAGCAGCCAAGATTTGAAGTTAAACACTGAAGCTTTCTTT
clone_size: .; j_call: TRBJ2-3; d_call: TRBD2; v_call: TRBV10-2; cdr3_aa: CASSESLAGVRTDTQYF; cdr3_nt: TGCGCCAGCAGTGAGTCGCTAGCGGGAGTTAGGACAGATACGCAGTATTTT
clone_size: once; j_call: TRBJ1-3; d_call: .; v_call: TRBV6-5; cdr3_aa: CASTLGAGYGNTIYF; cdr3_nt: TGTGCCAGCACCTTAGGGGCCGGTTATGGAAACACCATATATTTT
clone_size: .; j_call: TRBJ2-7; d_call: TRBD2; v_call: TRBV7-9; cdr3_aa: CASSLASGGSSYEQYF; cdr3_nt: TGTGCCAGCAGCTTAGCCAGCGGGGGAAGCTCCTACGAGCAGTACTTC
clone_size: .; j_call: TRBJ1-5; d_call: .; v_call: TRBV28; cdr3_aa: CASSSVARDGQPQHF; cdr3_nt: TGTGCCAGCAGTTCCGTTGCCCGGGACGGTCAGCCCCAGCATTTT
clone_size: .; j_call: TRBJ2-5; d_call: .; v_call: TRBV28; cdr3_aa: CASSLRDQHKRTQYF; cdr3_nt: TGTGCCAGCAGTTTACGGGACCAACATAAGAGAACCCAGTACTTC
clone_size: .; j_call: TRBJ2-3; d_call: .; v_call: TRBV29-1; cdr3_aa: CSVEGGALTDTQYF; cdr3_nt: TGCAGCGTTGAAGGGGGGGCGCTTACAGATACGCAGTATTTT
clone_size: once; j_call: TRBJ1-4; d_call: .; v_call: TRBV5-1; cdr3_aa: CASSAGVGNEKLFF; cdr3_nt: TGCGCCAGCAGCGCAGGAGTCGGTAATGAAAAACTGTTTTTT
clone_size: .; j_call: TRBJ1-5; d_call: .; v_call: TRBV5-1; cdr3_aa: CASSFSEGAVNQPQHF; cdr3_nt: TGCGCCAGCAGCTTTTCGGAAGGGGCGGTCAATCAGCCCCAGCATTTT
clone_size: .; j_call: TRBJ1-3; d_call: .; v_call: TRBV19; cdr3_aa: CASSGDISGNTIYF; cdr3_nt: TGTGCCAGTAGCGGGGACATCTCTGGAAACACCATATATTTT
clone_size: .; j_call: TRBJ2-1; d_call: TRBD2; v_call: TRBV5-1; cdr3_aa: CASSLVLSGGSVNEQFF; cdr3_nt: TGCGCCAGCAGCTTGGTCCTCTCGGGGGGGTCGGTCAATGAGCAGTTCTTC
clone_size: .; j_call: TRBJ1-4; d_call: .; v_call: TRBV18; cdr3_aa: CASSPRSATNEKLFF; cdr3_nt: TGTGCCAGCTCACCAAGGTCAGCAACTAATGAAAAACTGTTTTTT
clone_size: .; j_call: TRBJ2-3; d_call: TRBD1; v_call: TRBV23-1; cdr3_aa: CASSLTGQEETDTQYF; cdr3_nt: TGCGCCAGCAGTCTTACGGGACAGGAAGAAACAGATACGCAGTATTTT
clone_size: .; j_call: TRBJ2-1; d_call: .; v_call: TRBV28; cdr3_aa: CASSGGPNEQFF; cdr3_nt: TGTGCCAGCAGCGGGGGACCGAATGAGCAGTTCTTC
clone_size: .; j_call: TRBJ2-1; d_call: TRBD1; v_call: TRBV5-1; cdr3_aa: CASSPRTPGTGVGNEQFF; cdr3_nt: TGCGCCAGCAGCCCGAGGACCCCCGGGACAGGGGTTGGCAATGAGCAGTTCTTC
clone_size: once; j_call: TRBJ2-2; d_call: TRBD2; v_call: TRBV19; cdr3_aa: CASSLGTSGANTGELFF; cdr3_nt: TGTGCCAGTAGTCTAGGGACTAGCGGCGCGAACACCGGGGAGCTGTTTTTT
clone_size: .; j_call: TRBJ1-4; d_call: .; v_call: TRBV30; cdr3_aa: CAWTQGISTNEKLFF; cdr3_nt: TGTGCCTGGACTCAGGGAATATCAACTAATGAAAAACTGTTTTTT